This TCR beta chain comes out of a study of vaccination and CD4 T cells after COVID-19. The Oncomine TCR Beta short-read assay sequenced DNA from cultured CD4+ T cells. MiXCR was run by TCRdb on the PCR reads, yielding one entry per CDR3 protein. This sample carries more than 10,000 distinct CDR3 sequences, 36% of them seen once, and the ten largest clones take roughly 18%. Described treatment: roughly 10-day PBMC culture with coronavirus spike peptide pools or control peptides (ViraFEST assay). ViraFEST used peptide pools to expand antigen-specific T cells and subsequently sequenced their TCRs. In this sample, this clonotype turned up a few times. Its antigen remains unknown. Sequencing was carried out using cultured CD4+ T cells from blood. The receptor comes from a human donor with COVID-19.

The CDR3 DNA is TGTGCCAGCAGCGAGAACGTAAAACCCGGGGGCACTGAAGCTTTCTTT. Amino acids: CASSENVKPGGTEAFF. The genes are TRBV7-9 and TRBJ1-1, with a weak D call TRBD1 (5 bases). The CDR3 runs to 16 residues. CDR1 and CDR2 from the germline V gene are SEHNR and FQNEAQ (reference sequence). Deletions cut 5 bases from V and 4 bases from J, with 20 bases between. The full variable domain, rest sourced from reference TRBV7-9 and TRBJ1-1, is DTGVSQNPRHKITKRGQNVTFRCDPISEHNRLYWYRQTLGQGPEFLTYFQNEAQLEKSRLLSDRFSAERPKGSFSTLEIQRTEQGDSAMYLCASSENVKPGGTEAFFGQGTRLTVV.